This T cell receptor beta chain was identified in a study of blood T cell repertoires in COVID-19. In the study overall: Material from acute and convalescent COVID-19 was sourced from the United States, Italy and Spain. T cells, B-cell-depleted T cells, or PBMCs supplied cDNA or gDNA.

Per germline, CDR1 SGHRS and CDR2 YFSETQ. After removal of 6 bases from V and 5 bases from J, the junction contained 6 bases not matched to a gene. This CDR3 region has 14 residues. Authors' data handling: Reference gene primer amplification gave estimated nucleated cell counts. TCRdb keeps only in-frame clones here, not all; method: immunoSEQ multiplex PCR. The DNA gave D and trimming, while V, J and clone size come from that table. The table lists some 300,000 clones, more than 85% of them singletons. In terms of age and location, participants ranged from roughly 18 to 100 years and lived in about 25 US areas.

This chain connects TRBV5-1 to TRBJ1-4; 8 positions match TRBD1. The material sequenced was PBMCs or T cells enriched from blood (not recorded which). The clonotype was recovered from a woman aged 25 to 39 who had been exposed to COVID-19. CDR3 amino acids: CASTPTGANEKLFF. In DNA form, the CDR3 reads TGCGCCAGCACACCGACAGGGGCAAATGAAAAACTGTTTTTT.